These T cell receptor beta chains were read from a single sample in a study of blood T cell repertoires in COVID-19. TCRdb's copy holds only in-frame clones and misses some; the assay was immunoSEQ multiplex PCR. The data contain approximately 68,000 clones, more than 80% of them singletons. Material: peripheral blood. The origin of the receptors is an elderly woman with active or convalescent COVID-19. The CDR3 runs from the conserved cysteine through the conserved F or W. Each record gives: J gene, D gene, V gene, CDR3 protein, CDR3 DNA. A D gene is named only where the DNA matches it firmly.

J gene: TRBJ1-4; D gene: -; V gene: TRBV5-1; CDR3 protein: CASSLVQGDEKLFF; CDR3 DNA: TGCGCCAGCAGCTTGGTTCAGGGCGACGAAAAACTGTTTTTT
J gene: TRBJ2-2; D gene: TRBD1; V gene: TRBV5-5; CDR3 protein: CASSLVETGPSGELFF; CDR3 DNA: TGTGCCAGCAGCTTGGTTGAGACAGGGCCATCCGGGGAGCTGTTTTTT
J gene: TRBJ1-3; D gene: TRBD1; V gene: TRBV30; CDR3 protein: CAWTGQTGNTIYF; CDR3 DNA: TGTGCCTGGACGGGACAGACTGGAAACACCATATATTTT
J gene: TRBJ1-2; D gene: -; V gene: TRBV28; CDR3 protein: CASSLLRGGYGYTF; CDR3 DNA: TGTGCCAGCAGTTTACTAAGGGGGGGCTATGGCTACACCTTC
J gene: TRBJ2-7; D gene: -; V gene: TRBV6-6; CDR3 protein: CASKTGVTYEQYF; CDR3 DNA: TGTGCCAGCAAAACGGGGGTCACGTACGAGCAGTACTTC
J gene: TRBJ2-7; D gene: -; V gene: TRBV15; CDR3 protein: CATSRDLADSPLEQYF; CDR3 DNA: TGTGCCACCAGCAGAGATCTTGCCGACTCACCCCTCGAGCAGTACTTC
J gene: TRBJ2-3; D gene: TRBD1; V gene: TRBV5-4; CDR3 protein: CASSSLQGAVGTQYF; CDR3 DNA: TGTGCCAGCAGCTCGTTGCAGGGGGCCGTGGGAACGCAGTATTTT
J gene: TRBJ2-5; D gene: -; V gene: TRBV7-7; CDR3 protein: CASSLGGALGETQYF; CDR3 DNA: TGTGCCAGCAGCTTAGGTGGGGCTTTAGGGGAGACCCAGTACTTC
J gene: TRBJ2-3; D gene: TRBD2; V gene: TRBV9; CDR3 protein: CASSDHQTSGEDTQYF; CDR3 DNA: TGTGCCAGCAGCGATCACCAGACTAGCGGGGAAGATACGCAGTATTTT
J gene: TRBJ2-2; D gene: -; V gene: TRBV5-1; CDR3 protein: CASSGQGGTGELFF; CDR3 DNA: TGCGCCAGTTCCGGACAGGGAGGGACCGGGGAGCTGTTTTTT
J gene: TRBJ1-6; D gene: TRBD1; V gene: TRBV28; CDR3 protein: CASNYRGAPLHF; CDR3 DNA: TGTGCCAGCAACTACAGGGGAGCACCCCTCCACTTT
J gene: TRBJ1-2; D gene: -; V gene: TRBV24-1; CDR3 protein: CATSYCRYGYTF; CDR3 DNA: TGTGCCACCAGTTACTGCCGCTATGGCTACACCTTC
J gene: TRBJ1-2; D gene: TRBD1; V gene: TRBV9; CDR3 protein: CASSHDRGGGGYTF; CDR3 DNA: TGTGCCAGCAGCCACGACAGGGGTGGAGGCGGCTACACCTTC
J gene: TRBJ2-5; D gene: -; V gene: TRBV30; CDR3 protein: CAWSVQNEETQYF; CDR3 DNA: TGTGCCTGGAGTGTACAGAACGAAGAGACCCAGTACTTC
J gene: TRBJ2-5; D gene: TRBD2; V gene: TRBV9; CDR3 protein: CASSVAGGRQETQYF; CDR3 DNA: TGTGCCAGCAGCGTAGCGGGGGGGCGCCAAGAGACCCAGTACTTC
J gene: TRBJ1-1; D gene: -; V gene: TRBV5-8; CDR3 protein: CASSFAGVNTEAFF; CDR3 DNA: TGTGCCAGCAGCTTTGCGGGAGTGAACACTGAAGCTTTCTTT
J gene: TRBJ1-2; D gene: TRBD1; V gene: TRBV25-1; CDR3 protein: CASSPRTGDGYTF; CDR3 DNA: TGTGCCAGCAGTCCCCGGACAGGGGACGGCTACACCTTC
J gene: TRBJ1-6; D gene: -; V gene: TRBV27; CDR3 protein: CASSLQGPNSPLHF; CDR3 DNA: TGTGCCAGCAGTTTACAGGGGCCAAATTCACCCCTCCACTTT
J gene: TRBJ2-1; D gene: TRBD1; V gene: TRBV6-5; CDR3 protein: CASSYRDRVYNEQFF; CDR3 DNA: TGTGCCAGCAGTTACCGGGACAGGGTTTACAATGAGCAGTTCTTC
J gene: TRBJ2-1; D gene: TRBD2; V gene: TRBV7-2; CDR3 protein: CASSLLGGGYDNEQFF; CDR3 DNA: TGTGCCAGCAGCTTATTGGGCGGGGGTTATGACAATGAGCAGTTCTTC